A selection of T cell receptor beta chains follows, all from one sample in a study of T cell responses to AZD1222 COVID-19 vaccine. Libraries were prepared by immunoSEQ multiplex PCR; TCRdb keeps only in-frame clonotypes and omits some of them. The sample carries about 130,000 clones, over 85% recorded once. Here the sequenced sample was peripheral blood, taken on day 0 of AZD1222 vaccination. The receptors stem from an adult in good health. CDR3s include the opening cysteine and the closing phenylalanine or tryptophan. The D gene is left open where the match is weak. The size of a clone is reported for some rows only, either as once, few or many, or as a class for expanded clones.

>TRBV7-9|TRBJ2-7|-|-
TGTGCCAGCAGCTTTACCCCTCAGGGCGAGCAGTACTTC
CASSFTPQGEQYF
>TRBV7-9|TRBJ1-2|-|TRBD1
TGTGCCAGCAGCTTACCCCCCGGGACAGGGGGCTTGGTCTATGGCTACACCTTC
CASSLPPGTGGLVYGYTF
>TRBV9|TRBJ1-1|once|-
TGTGCCAGCAGCGCGTACCCCGACACTGAAGCTTTCTTT
CASSAYPDTEAFF
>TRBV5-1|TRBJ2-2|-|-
TGCGCCAGTTCCAAGAACACCGGGGAGCTGTTTTTT
CASSKNTGELFF
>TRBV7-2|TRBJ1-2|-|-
TGTGCCAGCAGCTTAGTAGGCCAGGACTATGGCTACACCTTC
CASSLVGQDYGYTF
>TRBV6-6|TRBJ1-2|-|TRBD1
TGTGCCAGCAGGGGGGGACAGGGTTATGGCTACACCTTC
CASRGGQGYGYTF
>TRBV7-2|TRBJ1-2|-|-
TGTGCCAGCAGCTTGAAGAATAACTATGGCTACACCTTC
CASSLKNNYGYTF
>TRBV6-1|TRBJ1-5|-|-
TGTGCCAGCAGTGAAGAAATCGCGCGAACAAGCAATCAGCCCCAGCATTTT
CASSEEIARTSNQPQHF
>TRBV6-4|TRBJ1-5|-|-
TGTGCCAGCAGTTTCACCAGCCATAGCAATCAGCCCCAGCATTTT
CASSFTSHSNQPQHF
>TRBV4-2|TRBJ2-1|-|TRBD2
TGTGCCAGCAGCCAATTTAGCGGGAGGCCTAACAATGAGCAGTTCTTC
CASSQFSGRPNNEQFF
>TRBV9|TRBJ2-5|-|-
TGTGCCAGCAGCGTGGTGGGGGCGGGGACCCAGTACTTC
CASSVVGAGTQYF
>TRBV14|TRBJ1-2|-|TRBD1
TGTGCCAGCAGCCAAGAAGGAAGGGCAGGGGGGCCCTATGGCTACACCTTC
CASSQEGRAGGPYGYTF
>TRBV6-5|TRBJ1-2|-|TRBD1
TGTGCCAGCAGCAACCCGGGACAGGCTAACTATGGCTACACCTTC
CASSNPGQANYGYTF
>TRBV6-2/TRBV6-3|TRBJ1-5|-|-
TGTGCCAGCAGTTACCCTAAAACAGGGACCAAAAATCAGCCCCAGCATTTT
CASSYPKTGTKNQPQHF
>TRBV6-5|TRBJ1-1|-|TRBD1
TGTGCCAGTGTTACAGGGGCTGAAGCTTTCTTT
CASVTGAEAFF
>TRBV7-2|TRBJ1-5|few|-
TGTGCCAGCAGCTACAGGGGCAATCAGCCCCAGCATTTT
CASSYRGNQPQHF
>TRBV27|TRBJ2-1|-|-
TGTGCCAGCAGTTTTGGGACGGTCGAGCAGTTCTTC
CASSFGTVEQFF
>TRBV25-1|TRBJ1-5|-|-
TGTGCCAGCAGTGAAGGGGGGTATTCTGGTAGGCCCCAGCATTTT
CASSEGGYSGRPQHF
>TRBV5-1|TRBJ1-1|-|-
TGCGCCAGCAGCTGGCCGGACAGAGTCAACACTGAAGCTTTCTTT
CASSWPDRVNTEAFF
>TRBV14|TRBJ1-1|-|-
TGTGCCAGCAGCCACTCTTTGGGGAGAGGAACTGAAGCTTTCTTT
CASSHSLGRGTEAFF
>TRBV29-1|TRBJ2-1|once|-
TGCAGCGTTGATGGGCGTCCTAGCCCTTCCTACAATGAGCAGTTCTTC
CSVDGRPSPSYNEQFF
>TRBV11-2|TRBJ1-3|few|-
TGTGCCAGCAGCTTAGGGATTGGGGGAATCGGAAACACCATATATTTT
CASSLGIGGIGNTIYF